One sample yielded the 23 T cell receptor beta chains listed below, sequenced in a study of T cell responses to AZD1222 COVID-19 vaccine. Sequenced by immunoSEQ multiplex PCR; TCRdb stores in-frame clones only, minus some. The table shows 70,000 to 95,000 clones, with approximately 90% occurring only once. The starting material was peripheral blood, obtained 28 days after the second AZD1222 dose. The origin of the receptors is an adult who received the AZD1222 COVID-19 vaccine.

This chain links TRBV5-4 with TRBJ2-5, with D uncertain. Germline lookup yields CDR1 SGHNT and CDR2 YYREEE (reference sequence). The CDR3 totals 13 residues. Between the trimmed V and J ends, which lost 4 bases and 0 bases, there was a span of 7 bases. The CDR3 nucleotides are TGTGCCAGCAGCCTCACCCACCAAGAGACCCAGTACTTC. Amino acid sequence: CASSLTHQETQYF.

V and J are TRBV6-2 or TRBV6-3 and TRBJ2-1; TRBD2 matches 11 bases. In germline, CDR1 is MNHEY, CDR2 SVGEGT. The J segment lost 10 bases and the V segment lost 5 bases, leaving 10 bases of the junction unmatched. The CDR3 contains 15 residues. CDR3 amino acids: CASSPVAGGSWEQFF. For the CDR3, the DNA is TGTGCCAGCAGTCCCGTAGCGGGAGGGTCTTGGGAGCAGTTCTTC.

The gene calls are TRBV6-6 and TRBJ2-2; 11 bases are a match to TRBD2. The CDR3 contains 15 residues. Germline lookup yields CDR1 MNHNY and CDR2 SVGAGI (reference sequence). V lost 6 bases to trimming and J lost 3 bases; unmatched junction nucleotides: 3. CDR3 DNA: TGTGCCAGCAGGACTAGCGGGACAGACACCGGGGAGCTGTTTTTT. It yields the protein CASRTSGTDTGELFF.

This rearrangement joins TRBV2 to TRBJ1-2, with D hard to call. Germline CDR1 is SNHLY and CDR2 is FYNNEI. This CDR3 region has 13 residues. V was cut by 8 bases and J by 1 base, with 11 bases left in between. CDR3 region: CASRRGLNYGYTF. CDR3 sequence (DNA): TGTGCCAGCCGACGGGGTCTTAACTATGGCTACACCTTC.

J is TRBJ1-4 and V is TRBV28; 9 nucleotides align to TRBD1. The CDR3 consists of 19 residues. V shed 3 bases and J 0 bases; nucleotides not matched to a gene: 11. The germline V gene has CDR1 MDHEN and CDR2 SYDVKM. The CDR3 loop is CASSFDLRDRVATNEKLFF. In DNA, the CDR3 is TGTGCCAGCAGTTTCGATCTCCGGGACAGGGTCGCAACTAATGAAAAACTGTTTTTT.

The gene calls are TRBV6-6 and TRBJ2-7; no clear D. The ends were cut back, 7 bases at V and 1 base at J, with 14 bases in the middle. CDR3 length equals 14 residues. Germline values: CDR1 MNHNY, CDR2 SVGAGI (reference sequence). Here the CDR3 DNA reads TGTGCCAGCACATCGAATCTGGGGTCCTACGAGCAGTACTTC. Translation gives CASTSNLGSYEQYF.

Only a few counts were recorded for this clone. V usage is TRBV6-5 and J usage is TRBJ2-3, with D perhaps matching TRBD2 (5 bases). From germline, CDR1 is MNHEY and CDR2 SVGAGI. The CDR3 is 14 residues long. V shed 8 bases and J shed 7 bases, with 19 bases lying between them. As DNA, the CDR3 is TGTGCCAGCGAAGGGAGAATTGCTCCTTATACGCAGTATTTT. Encoded protein: CASEGRIAPYTQYF.

The chain is built from TRBV10-3 and TRBJ2-5, with 11 bases aligning to TRBD2. Germline CDR1 reads ENHRY; CDR2 reads SYGVKD. This CDR3 has 14 amino acids. V gave up 7 bases and J gave up 4 bases; unmatched junction bases: 5. Here the CDR3 reads CAIKQGLAGETQYF. CDR3 sequence (DNA): TGTGCCATCAAGCAAGGACTAGCGGGAGAGACCCAGTACTTC.

V and J are TRBV19 and TRBJ2-7; 8 bases align to TRBD2. CDR3 length: 14 amino acids. CDR1 and CDR2 from the germline V gene are LNHDA and SQIVND (reference sequence). V trimming: 9 bases; J trimming: 0 bases; junction bases outside the gene matches: 7. CDR3: CASSAGALSYEQYF. The CDR3 DNA reads as TGTGCCAGCTCAGCGGGAGCCCTCTCCTACGAGCAGTACTTC.

The rearrangement links TRBV29-1 to TRBJ1-1; a weak D match, TRBD1 (5 bases). The CDR3 loop spans 13 amino acids. Between the trimmed V and J ends, which lost 4 bases and 4 bases, there was a span of 13 bases. The germline V gene has CDR1 SQVTM and CDR2 ANQGSEA. CDR3 in DNA: TGCAGCGTTGGGGGGGGTGGATTCACTGAAGCTTTCTTT. Amino acid sequence: CSVGGGGFTEAFF. Variable domain in full (rest from reference TRBV29-1 and TRBJ1-1): SAVISQKPSRDICQRGTSLTIQCQVDSQVTMMFWYRQQPGQSLTLIATANQGSEATYESGFVIDKFPISRPNLTFSTLTVSNMSPEDSSIYLCSVGGGGFTEAFFGQGTRLTVV.

The chain uses TRBV9 and TRBJ2-1; TRBD2 agrees at 11 bases. With 3 bases clipped from V and 4 bases from J, the junction kept 6 bases outside the gene matches. Germline V CDR1 and CDR2: SGDLS, YYNGEE. The length of the CDR3 is 16 residues. CDR3: CASSAPGTSGYNEQFF. The CDR3 coding sequence is TGTGCCAGCAGCGCACCAGGGACTAGCGGATACAATGAGCAGTTCTTC.

The chain uses TRBV19 and TRBJ1-5; unclear D gene. Germline loops: CDR1 LNHDA, CDR2 SQIVND (reference sequence). The CDR3 loop spans 16 amino acids. The germline V and J ends were trimmed by 1 base and 6 bases, with 16 bases remaining between them. The chain's CDR3 is CASSIVPGKVRQPQHF. CDR3 bases: TGTGCCAGTAGTATAGTTCCGGGTAAGGTTCGTCAGCCCCAGCATTTT. The variable domain in full, with the rest retrieved from reference TRBV19 and TRBJ1-5, is DGGITQSPKYLFRKEGQNVTLSCEQNLNHDAMYWYRQDPGQGLRLIYYSQIVNDFQKGDIAEGYSVSREKKESFPLTVTSAQKNPTAFYLCASSIVPGKVRQPQHFGDGTRLSIL.

The rearrangement uses TRBV27 and TRBJ1-1; TRBD1 aligns across 9 bases. V lost 8 bases and J lost 5; bases outside the gene matches: 6. The CDR3 sequence is 13 residues long. CDR1 and CDR2 from the germline V gene are MNHEY and SMNVEV (reference sequence). The CDR3 reads CASRDRVATEAFF. CDR3 coding DNA: TGTGCCAGCCGGGACAGGGTGGCGACTGAAGCTTTCTTT.

This chain connects TRBV5-1 to TRBJ1-5, with D possibly matching TRBD1 (6 bases). Germline lookup yields CDR1 SGHRS and CDR2 YFSETQ. The ends were cut back, 2 bases at V and 1 base at J, with 10 bases in the middle. The CDR3 length is 15 residues. CDR3 sequence (DNA): TGCGCCAGCAGCTTCGGGGGGGCGAGCAATCAGCCCCAGCATTTT. As protein: CASSFGGASNQPQHF.

This clone is a singleton in its sample. This chain connects TRBV10-3 to TRBJ2-5; 9 nucleotides match TRBD2. V was clipped by 0 bases and J by 5 bases; unmatched bases: 1. The germline gives CDR1 ENHRY, CDR2 SYGVKD. The CDR3 loop spans 14 amino acids. CDR3 in amino acids: CAISESTSGETQYF. Here the CDR3 DNA reads TGTGCCATCAGTGAGTCTACTAGCGGGGAGACCCAGTACTTC.

The chain employs TRBV12-3 or TRBV12-4 and TRBJ2-1; D may correspond to TRBD1 or TRBD2 (6 bases each). The CDR3 consists of 13 residues. Trimming cost V 6 bases and J 9 bases, with 15 bases left between them. Here the CDR3 reads CASRPEGGGEQFF. The CDR3, as DNA: TGTGCCAGCAGGCCGGAGGGGGGCGGTGAGCAGTTCTTC.

J is TRBJ2-7 and V is TRBV28; D might be TRBD1 (6 bases). CDR3 size: 15 residues. Per the germline V gene, CDR1 is MDHEN and CDR2 is SYDVKM. CDR3 in DNA: TGTGCCAGCACCTCCTCCCTGGGGTCTCGGAGACAGGTTCTTGTC. Amino acid sequence: CASTSSLGSRRQVLV.

The chain links TRBV28 to TRBJ2-7; tentative D call: TRBD2 (7 bases). The V end lost 5 bases, the J end lost 4 bases, and 12 bases lay between the germline ends. CDR1 is MDHEN, CDR2 SYDVKM, per germline. The CDR3 length is 13 residues. In DNA form, the CDR3 reads TGTGCCAGCAGTCAGGGAGGGGGATACGAGCAGTACTTC. As protein: CASSQGGGYEQYF.

This clone was counted only a few times. CDR3 region: CAAQRDISYEQYF. The CDR3 DNA sequence: TGTGCCGCTCAGCGGGATATTTCCTACGAGCAGTACTTC. The rearrangement uses TRBV10-3 and TRBJ2-7; 7 nucleotides agree with TRBD2. The CDR3 contains 13 residues. The ends lost 11 bases at V and 1 base at J; junction bases unmatched: 8. The germline gives CDR1 ENHRY, CDR2 SYGVKD.

The V gene is TRBV27, the J gene TRBJ2-2; no clear D gene. The germline V gene encodes CDR1 MNHEY and CDR2 SMNVEV (reference sequence). The V gene lost 1 base and the J gene lost 3 bases, with 0 bases spanning the gap. This CDR3 region has 12 residues. CDR3 nucleotide sequence: TGTGCCAGCAGTTTATACACCGGGGAGCTGTTTTTT. Protein: CASSLYTGELFF.

The chain couples TRBV5-4 to TRBJ2-3; 7 nucleotides agree with TRBD1. V dropped 5 bases and J dropped 4; count of bases not matched to a gene: 7. Germline V gene sequence: CDR1 SGHNT, CDR2 YYREEE (reference sequence). This CDR3 has 14 residues. Written as DNA, the CDR3 is TGTGCCAGCAGTCGCGACAGGGTTCCAGATACGCAGTATTTT. Translated, it gives CASSRDRVPDTQYF.

The gene calls are TRBV28 and TRBJ1-2; no reliable D call. V was trimmed by 3 bases and J by 2 bases, leaving 4 bases between them. This CDR3 has 12 residues. Germline values: CDR1 MDHEN, CDR2 SYDVKM. The DNA of the CDR3 is TGTGCCAGCAGTTTCCGGAACTATGGCTACACCTTC. Translating gives CASSFRNYGYTF.

The chain uses TRBV7-3 and TRBJ2-3, with 7 positions matching TRBD2. Trimming removed 4 bases from V and 4 bases from J; junction bases left unmatched: 11. This CDR3 has 16 amino acids. CDR1 and CDR2 (germline): SGHTA, FQGTGA. CDR3 in DNA: TGTGCCAGCAGCTACGCGGGAGTTGGGCATGCAGATACGCAGTATTTT. Translating gives CASSYAGVGHADTQYF.